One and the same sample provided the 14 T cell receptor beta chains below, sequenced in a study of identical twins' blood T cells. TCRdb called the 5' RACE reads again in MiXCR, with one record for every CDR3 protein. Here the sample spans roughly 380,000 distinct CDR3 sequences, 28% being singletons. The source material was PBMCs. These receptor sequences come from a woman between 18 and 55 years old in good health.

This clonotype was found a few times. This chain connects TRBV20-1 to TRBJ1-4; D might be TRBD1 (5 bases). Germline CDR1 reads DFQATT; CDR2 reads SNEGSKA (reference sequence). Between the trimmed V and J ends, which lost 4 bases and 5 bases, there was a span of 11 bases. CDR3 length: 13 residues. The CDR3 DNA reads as TGCAGTGCTATCCGACAGCCGAATGAAAAACTGTTTTTT. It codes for CSAIRQPNEKLFF.

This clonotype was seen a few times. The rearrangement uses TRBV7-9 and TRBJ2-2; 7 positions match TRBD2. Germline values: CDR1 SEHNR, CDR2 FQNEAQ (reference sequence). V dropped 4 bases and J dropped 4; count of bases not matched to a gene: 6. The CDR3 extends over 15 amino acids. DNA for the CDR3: TGTGCCAGCAGCTCGATAGCGGGTCGCACCGGGGAGCTGTTTTTT. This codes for CASSSIAGRTGELFF.

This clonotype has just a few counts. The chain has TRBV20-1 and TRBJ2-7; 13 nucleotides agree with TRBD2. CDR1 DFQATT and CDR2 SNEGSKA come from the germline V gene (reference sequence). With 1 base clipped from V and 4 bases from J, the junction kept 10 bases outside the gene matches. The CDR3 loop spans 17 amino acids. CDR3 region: CSARGTSGGSTIYEQYF. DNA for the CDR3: TGCAGTGCTAGAGGGACTAGCGGGGGATCCACGATATACGAGCAGTACTTC.

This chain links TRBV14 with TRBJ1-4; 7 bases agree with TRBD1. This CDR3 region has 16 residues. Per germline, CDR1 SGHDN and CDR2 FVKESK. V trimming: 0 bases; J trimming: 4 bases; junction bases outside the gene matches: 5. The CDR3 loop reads CASSQDRGTDNEKLFF. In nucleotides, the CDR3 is TGTGCCAGCAGCCAAGACCGCGGGACAGATAATGAAAAACTGTTTTTT.

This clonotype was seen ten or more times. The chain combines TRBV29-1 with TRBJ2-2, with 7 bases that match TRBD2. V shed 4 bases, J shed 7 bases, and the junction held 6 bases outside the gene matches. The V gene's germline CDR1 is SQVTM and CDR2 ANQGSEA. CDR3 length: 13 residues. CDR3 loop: CSVAGTINGELFF. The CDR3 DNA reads TGCAGCGTTGCTGGGACTATCAACGGGGAGCTGTTTTTT.

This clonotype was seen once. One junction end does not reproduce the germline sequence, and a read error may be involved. In DNA form, the CDR3 reads TGTGCCAGCAGCCAAGCTAGCGGGGCCTTCTACGAGCAGTGCTTC. This translates into CASSQASGAFYEQCF. The J gene is TRBJ2-7, the V gene TRBV14; 9 nucleotides agree with TRBD2. The CDR3 consists of 15 residues. Germline loops: CDR1 SGHDN, CDR2 FVKESK.

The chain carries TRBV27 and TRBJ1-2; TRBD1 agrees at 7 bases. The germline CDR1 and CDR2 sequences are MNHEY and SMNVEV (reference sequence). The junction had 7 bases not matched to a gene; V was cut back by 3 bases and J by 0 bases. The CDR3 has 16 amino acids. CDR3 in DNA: TGTGCCAGCAGTTTCCTCCCAGGGGGGGCTAACTATGGCTACACCTTC. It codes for CASSFLPGGANYGYTF.

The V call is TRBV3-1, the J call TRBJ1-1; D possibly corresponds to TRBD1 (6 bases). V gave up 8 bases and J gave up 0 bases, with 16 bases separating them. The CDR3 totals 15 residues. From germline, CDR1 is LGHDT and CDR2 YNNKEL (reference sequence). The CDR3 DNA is TGTGCCAGCGCCGGACAGTCGGTCATGAACACTGAAGCTTTCTTT. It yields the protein CASAGQSVMNTEAFF.

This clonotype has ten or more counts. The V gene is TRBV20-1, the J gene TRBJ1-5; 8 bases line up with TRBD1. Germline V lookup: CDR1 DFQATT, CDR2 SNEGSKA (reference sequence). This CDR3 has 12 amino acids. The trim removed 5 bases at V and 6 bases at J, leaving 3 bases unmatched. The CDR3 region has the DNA TGCAGTGCTGGACAGGGCGGTCAGCCCCAGCATTTT. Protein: CSAGQGGQPQHF.

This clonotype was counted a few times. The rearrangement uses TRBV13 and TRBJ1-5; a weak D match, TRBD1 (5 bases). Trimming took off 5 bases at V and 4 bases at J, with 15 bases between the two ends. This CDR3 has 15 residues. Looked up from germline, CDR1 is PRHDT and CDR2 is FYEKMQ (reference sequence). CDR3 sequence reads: CASSRRDGENQPQHF. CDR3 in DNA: TGTGCCAGCAGCAGACGGGACGGTGAGAATCAGCCCCAGCATTTT.

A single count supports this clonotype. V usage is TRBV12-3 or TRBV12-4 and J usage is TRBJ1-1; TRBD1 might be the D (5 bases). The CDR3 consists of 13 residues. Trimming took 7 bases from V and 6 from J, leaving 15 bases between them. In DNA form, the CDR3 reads TGTGCCAGCACCCGAGTGGGGACCCCTGAAGCTTTCTTT. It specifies CASTRVGTPEAFF.

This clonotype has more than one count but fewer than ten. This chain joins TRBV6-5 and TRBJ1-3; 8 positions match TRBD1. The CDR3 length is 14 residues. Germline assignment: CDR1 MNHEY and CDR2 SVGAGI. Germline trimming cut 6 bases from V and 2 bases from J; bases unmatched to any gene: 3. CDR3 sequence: CASRTGVTGNTIYF. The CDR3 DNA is TGTGCCAGCAGGACAGGGGTGACTGGAAACACCATATATTTT.

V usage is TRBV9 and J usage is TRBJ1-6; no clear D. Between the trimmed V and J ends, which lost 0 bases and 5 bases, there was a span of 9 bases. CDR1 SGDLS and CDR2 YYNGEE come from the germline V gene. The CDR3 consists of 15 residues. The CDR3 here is CASSVEPRNNSPLHF. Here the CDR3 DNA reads TGTGCCAGCAGCGTAGAGCCCAGAAATAATTCACCCCTCCACTTT.

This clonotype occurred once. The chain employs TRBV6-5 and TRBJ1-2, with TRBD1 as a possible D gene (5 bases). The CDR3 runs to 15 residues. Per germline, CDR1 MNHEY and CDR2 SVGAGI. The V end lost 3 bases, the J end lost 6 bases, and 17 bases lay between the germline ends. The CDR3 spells CASSYGASPRDGYTF. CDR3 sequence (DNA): TGTGCCAGCAGTTATGGGGCCTCTCCTAGGGATGGCTACACCTTC.